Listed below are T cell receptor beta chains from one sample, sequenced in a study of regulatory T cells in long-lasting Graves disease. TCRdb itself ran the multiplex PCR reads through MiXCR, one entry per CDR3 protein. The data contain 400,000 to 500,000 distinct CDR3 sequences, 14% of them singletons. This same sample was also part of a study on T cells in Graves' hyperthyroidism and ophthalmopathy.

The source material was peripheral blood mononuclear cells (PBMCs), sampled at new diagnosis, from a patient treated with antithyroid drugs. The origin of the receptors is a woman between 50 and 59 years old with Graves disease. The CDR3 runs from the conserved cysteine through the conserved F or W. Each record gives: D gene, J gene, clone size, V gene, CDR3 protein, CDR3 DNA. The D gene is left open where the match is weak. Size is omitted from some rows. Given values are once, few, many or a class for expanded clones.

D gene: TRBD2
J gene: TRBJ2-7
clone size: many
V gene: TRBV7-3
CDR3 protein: CASSLSGRSDEQYF
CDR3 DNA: TGTGCCAGCAGCCTAAGCGGGAGGAGTGACGAGCAGTACTTC

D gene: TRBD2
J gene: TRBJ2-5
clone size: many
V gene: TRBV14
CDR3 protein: CASSPSLAGGPPQETQYF
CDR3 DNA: TGTGCCAGCAGCCCCTCTCTAGCGGGAGGACCTCCGCAAGAGACCCAGTACTTC

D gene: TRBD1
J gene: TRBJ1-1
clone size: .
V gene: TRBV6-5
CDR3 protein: CASSSKRTGNTEAFF
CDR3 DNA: TGTGCCAGCAGTTCGAAACGGACAGGGAACACTGAAGCTTTCTTT

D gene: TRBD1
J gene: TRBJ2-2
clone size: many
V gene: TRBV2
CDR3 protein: CASRAGQGNTGELFF
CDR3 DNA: TGTGCCAGCAGGGCGGGACAGGGGAACACCGGGGAGCTGTTTTTT

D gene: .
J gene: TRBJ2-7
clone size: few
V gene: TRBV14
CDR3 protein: CASSQPGFTYEQYF
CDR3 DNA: TGTGCCAGCAGCCAACCAGGGTTCACCTACGAGCAGTACTTC

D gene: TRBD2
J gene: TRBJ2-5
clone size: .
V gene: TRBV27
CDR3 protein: CASSKGLAGVETQYF
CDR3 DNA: TGTGCCAGCAGTAAGGGACTAGCGGGAGTGGAGACCCAGTACTTC

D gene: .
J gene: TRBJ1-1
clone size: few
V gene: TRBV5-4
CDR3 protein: CASSEALGGNTEAFF
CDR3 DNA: TGTGCCAGCTCAGAAGCGCTTGGGGGGAACACTGAAGCTTTCTTT

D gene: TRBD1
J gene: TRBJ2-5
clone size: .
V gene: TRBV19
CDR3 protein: CASSTGQGAPRETQYF
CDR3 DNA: TGTGCCAGTAGTACAGGACAGGGGGCGCCAAGGGAGACCCAGTACTTC

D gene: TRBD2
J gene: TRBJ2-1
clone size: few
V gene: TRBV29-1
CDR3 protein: CSVAAGGPYNEQFF
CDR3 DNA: TGCAGCGTTGCCGCGGGAGGGCCTTACAATGAGCAGTTCTTC

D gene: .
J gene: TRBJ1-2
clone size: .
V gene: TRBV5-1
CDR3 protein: CASSTPGSSNYGYTF
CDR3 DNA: TGCGCCAGCAGCACGCCCGGGAGCTCCAACTATGGCTACACCTTC

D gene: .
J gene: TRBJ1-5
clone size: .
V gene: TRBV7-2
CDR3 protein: CASSAQPLDPRPQHF
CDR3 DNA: TGTGCCAGCAGCGCGCAACCCCTAGACCCGAGGCCCCAGCATTTT

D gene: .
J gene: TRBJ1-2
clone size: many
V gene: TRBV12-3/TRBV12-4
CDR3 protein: CASSRQAGYTF
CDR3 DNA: TGTGCCAGCAGCCGACAGGCTGGCTACACCTTC

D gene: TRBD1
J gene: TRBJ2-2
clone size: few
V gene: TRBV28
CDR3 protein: CASSSQGDGAGELFF
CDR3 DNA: TGTGCCAGCAGTTCCCAGGGGGATGGCGCCGGGGAGCTGTTTTTT

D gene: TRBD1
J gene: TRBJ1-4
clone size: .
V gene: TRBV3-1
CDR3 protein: CASSGTGTGYEKLFF
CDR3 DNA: TGTGCCAGCAGCGGAACCGGGACAGGGTACGAAAAACTGTTTTTT

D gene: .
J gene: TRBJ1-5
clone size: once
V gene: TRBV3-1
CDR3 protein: CASSQAGSPRGNQPQHF
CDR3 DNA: TGTGCCAGCAGCCAAGCTGGGTCCCCACGGGGCAATCAGCCCCAGCATTTT

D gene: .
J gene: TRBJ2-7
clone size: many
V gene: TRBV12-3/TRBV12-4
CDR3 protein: CASSLGRGAAYEQYF
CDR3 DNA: TGTGCCAGCAGTTTAGGCAGGGGTGCTGCCTACGAGCAGTACTTC

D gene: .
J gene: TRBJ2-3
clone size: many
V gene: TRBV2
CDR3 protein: CASSGTDQHTQYF
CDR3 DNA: TGTGCCAGCAGTGGGACAGACCAGCATACGCAGTATTTT

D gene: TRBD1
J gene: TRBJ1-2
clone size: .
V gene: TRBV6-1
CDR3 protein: CASRAGTGISYGYTF
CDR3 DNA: TGTGCCAGCAGGGCCGGGACAGGGATTTCCTATGGCTACACCTTC

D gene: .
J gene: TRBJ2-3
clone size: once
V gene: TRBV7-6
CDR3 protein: CASSLAAGLTDTQYF
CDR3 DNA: TGTGCCAGCAGCTTAGCGGCAGGGCTGACAGATACGCAGTATTTT

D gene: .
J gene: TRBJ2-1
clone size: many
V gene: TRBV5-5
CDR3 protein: CASSLVSNEQFF
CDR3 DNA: TGCGCCAGCAGCTTGGTTTCCAATGAGCAGTTCTTC

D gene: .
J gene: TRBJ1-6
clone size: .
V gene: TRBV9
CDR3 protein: CASSSAGNSPLHF
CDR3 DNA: TGTGCCAGCAGCTCAGCAGGGAATTCACCCCTCCACTTT

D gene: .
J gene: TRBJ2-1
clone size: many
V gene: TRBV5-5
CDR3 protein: CASTQRGTSYNEQFF
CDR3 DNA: TGTGCCAGCACCCAGCGCGGGACCTCCTACAATGAGCAGTTCTTC

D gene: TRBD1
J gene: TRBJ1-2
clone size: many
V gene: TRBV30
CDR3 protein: CAWSPTGVLGYTF
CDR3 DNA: TGTGCCTGGAGCCCGACAGGGGTCCTTGGCTACACCTTC

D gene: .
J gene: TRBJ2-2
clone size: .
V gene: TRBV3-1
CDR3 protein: CASSSPVAGELFF
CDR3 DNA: TGTGCCAGCTCCTCTCCTGTAGCCGGGGAGCTGTTTTTT

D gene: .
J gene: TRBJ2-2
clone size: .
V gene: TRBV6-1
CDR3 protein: CASKLTGELFF
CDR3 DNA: TGTGCCAGCAAGTTGACCGGGGAGCTGTTTTTT

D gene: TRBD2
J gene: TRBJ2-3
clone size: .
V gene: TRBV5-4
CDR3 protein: CASSGVLGLSTDTQYF
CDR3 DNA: TGTGCCAGCAGCGGGGTCTTGGGACTAAGCACAGATACGCAGTATTTT

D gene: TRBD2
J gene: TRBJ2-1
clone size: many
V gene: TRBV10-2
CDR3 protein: CASKGLAGEGGEQFF
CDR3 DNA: TGCGCCAGCAAGGGACTAGCGGGAGAAGGTGGTGAGCAGTTCTTC

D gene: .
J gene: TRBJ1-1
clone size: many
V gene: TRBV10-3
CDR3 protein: CAISDRRTEAFF
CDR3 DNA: TGTGCCATCAGTGACAGAAGAACTGAAGCTTTCTTT

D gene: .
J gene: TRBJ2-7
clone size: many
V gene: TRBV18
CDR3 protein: CASSQGEYEQYF
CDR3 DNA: TGTGCCAGCTCACAGGGAGAATACGAGCAGTACTTC

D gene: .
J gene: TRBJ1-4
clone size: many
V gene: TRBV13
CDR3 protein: CASSFGALNEKLFF
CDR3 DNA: TGTGCCAGCAGCTTCGGGGCTCTAAATGAAAAACTGTTTTTT

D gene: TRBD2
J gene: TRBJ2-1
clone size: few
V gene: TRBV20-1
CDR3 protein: CSASPTGTSGGASSYNEQFF
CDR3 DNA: TGCAGTGCTAGCCCCACCGGGACTAGCGGGGGGGCTAGCTCCTACAATGAGCAGTTCTTC

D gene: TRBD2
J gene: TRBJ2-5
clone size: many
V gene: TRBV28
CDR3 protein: CASSAVGLAVQETQYF
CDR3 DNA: TGTGCCAGCAGCGCCGTTGGACTAGCGGTCCAAGAGACCCAGTACTTC

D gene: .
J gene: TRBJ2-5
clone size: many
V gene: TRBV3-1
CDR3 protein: CASSQVPDQETQYF
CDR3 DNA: TGTGCCAGCAGCCAAGTGCCGGACCAAGAGACCCAGTACTTC

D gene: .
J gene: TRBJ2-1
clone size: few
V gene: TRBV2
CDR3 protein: CASRYGTLIYNEQFF
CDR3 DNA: TGTGCCAGCAGATATGGGACACTGATCTACAATGAGCAGTTCTTC

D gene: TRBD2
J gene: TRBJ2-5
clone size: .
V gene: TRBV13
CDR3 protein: CASSVIAGLAEETQYF
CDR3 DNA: TGTGCCAGCAGCGTAATAGCGGGACTAGCGGAAGAGACCCAGTACTTC

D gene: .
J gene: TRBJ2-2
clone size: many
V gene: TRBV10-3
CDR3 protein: CAISDPGVPAGELFF
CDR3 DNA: TGTGCCATCAGTGACCCGGGGGTCCCCGCCGGGGAGCTGTTTTTT

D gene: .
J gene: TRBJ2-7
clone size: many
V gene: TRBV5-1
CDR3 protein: CASKFTDSYEQYF
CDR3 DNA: TGCGCCAGCAAATTTACAGACAGCTACGAGCAGTACTTC

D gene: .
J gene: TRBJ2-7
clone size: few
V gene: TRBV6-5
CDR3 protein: CASSYVRSYEQYF
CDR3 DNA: TGTGCCAGCAGTTACGTCCGGAGCTACGAGCAGTACTTC

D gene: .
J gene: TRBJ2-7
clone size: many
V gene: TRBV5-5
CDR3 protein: CASSSGGGDYEQYF
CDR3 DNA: TGTGCCAGCAGCTCCGGGGGAGGCGATTACGAGCAGTACTTC

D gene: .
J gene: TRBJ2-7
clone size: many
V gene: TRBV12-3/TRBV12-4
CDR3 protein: CASIRRGYAGEQYF
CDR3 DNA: TGTGCCAGCATCAGAAGAGGTTACGCGGGCGAGCAGTACTTC

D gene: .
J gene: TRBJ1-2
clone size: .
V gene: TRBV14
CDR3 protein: CASSQDAVNYGYTF
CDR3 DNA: TGTGCCAGCAGCCAAGATGCGGTAAACTATGGCTACACCTTC

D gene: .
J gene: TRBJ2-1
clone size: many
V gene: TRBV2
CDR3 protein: CASSWGPAGAWEQFF
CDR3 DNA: TGTGCCAGCAGTTGGGGGCCGGCGGGAGCTTGGGAGCAGTTCTTC

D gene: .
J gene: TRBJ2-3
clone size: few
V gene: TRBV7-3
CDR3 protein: CASSPYPASGTDTQYF
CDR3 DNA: TGTGCCAGCAGCCCCTACCCAGCTAGCGGCACAGATACGCAGTATTTT

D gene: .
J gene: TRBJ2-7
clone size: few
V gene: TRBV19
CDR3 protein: CASSSKTFWAEAGEQYF
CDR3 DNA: TGTGCCAGTAGTTCAAAGACGTTTTGGGCGGAGGCGGGCGAGCAGTACTTC

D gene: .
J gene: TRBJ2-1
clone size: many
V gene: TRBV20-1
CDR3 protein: CSAREQGNNEQFF
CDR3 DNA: TGCAGTGCTAGAGAACAGGGAAACAATGAGCAGTTCTTC

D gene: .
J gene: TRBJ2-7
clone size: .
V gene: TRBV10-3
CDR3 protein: CAISGSTHLSSISYEQYF
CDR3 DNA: TGTGCCATCAGTGGCAGTACACATCTTTCCTCCATCTCCTACGAGCAGTACTTC

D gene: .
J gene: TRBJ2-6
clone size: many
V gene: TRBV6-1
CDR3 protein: CASVTRLGPSGANVLTF
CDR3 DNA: TGTGCCAGCGTAACAAGATTGGGGCCCTCTGGGGCCAACGTCCTGACTTTC

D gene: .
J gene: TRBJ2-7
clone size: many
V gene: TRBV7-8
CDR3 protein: CASSLGVSSSYEQYF
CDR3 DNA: TGTGCCAGCAGCTTAGGTGTATCCAGCTCCTACGAGCAGTACTTC

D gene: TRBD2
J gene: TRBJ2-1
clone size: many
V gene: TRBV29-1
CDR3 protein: CSARLAGGPAPTDEQFF
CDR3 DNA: TGCAGCGCTAGACTAGCGGGAGGCCCAGCACCTACCGATGAGCAGTTCTTC

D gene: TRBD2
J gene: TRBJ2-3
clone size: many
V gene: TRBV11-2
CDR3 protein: CASSLRRLREGPADTQYF
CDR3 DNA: TGTGCCAGCAGCTTAAGGCGGTTGCGGGAGGGCCCTGCGGATACGCAGTATTTT

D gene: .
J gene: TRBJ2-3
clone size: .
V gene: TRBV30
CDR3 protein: CAWGAFTDTQYF
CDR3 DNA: TGTGCCTGGGGGGCTTTCACAGATACGCAGTATTTT

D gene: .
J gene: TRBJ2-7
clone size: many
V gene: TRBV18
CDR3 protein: CASSPPQGGAVYEQYF
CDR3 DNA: TGTGCCAGCTCACCACCGCAGGGAGGTGCTGTCTACGAGCAGTACTTC

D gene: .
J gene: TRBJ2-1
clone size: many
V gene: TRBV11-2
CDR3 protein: CASSLGAFNNEQFF
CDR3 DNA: TGTGCCAGCAGCTTAGGAGCGTTCAACAATGAGCAGTTCTTC

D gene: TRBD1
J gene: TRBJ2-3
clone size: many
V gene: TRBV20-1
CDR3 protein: CSAPRPGGFPPGTDTQYF
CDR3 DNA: TGCAGTGCCCCGAGGCCAGGGGGTTTTCCTCCCGGCACAGATACGCAGTATTTT

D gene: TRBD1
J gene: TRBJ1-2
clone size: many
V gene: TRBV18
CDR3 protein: CASSPEDRGRNYGYTF
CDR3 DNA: TGTGCCAGCTCACCAGAAGACAGGGGACGGAACTATGGCTACACCTTC